These 22 T cell receptor beta chains came from one sample sequenced in a study of CD8+CD57+ T cells in acquired aplastic anemia. The template for TCR beta VDJ and CDR3 sequence profiling was genomic DNA. Each CDR3 protein gets one entry after TCRdb re-called the reads with MiXCR. Of just over 40,000 distinct CDR3 sequences listed, approximately 63% are singletons. Sequencing involved patients with CD8+CD57+ cell expansion previously shown by flow cytometry. The sequencing input was sorted CD4+, CD8+, or CD8+CD57+ T cells (not recorded which) from PBMCs. All receptors come from a human donor with aplastic anemia.

The rearrangement joins TRBV15 to TRBJ2-3; TRBD2 aligns across 8 bases. This CDR3 region has 14 residues. The germline CDR1 and CDR2 sequences are LNHNV and YYDKDF (reference sequence). With V trimmed by 11 bases and J by 6 bases, 13 bases remained unmatched. Written as DNA, the CDR3 is TGTGCCGCGAAGGATAGCGGGGTCCTGGATACGCAGTATTTT. This translates into CAAKDSGVLDTQYF.

This clonotype was counted a single time. The genes are TRBV20-1 and TRBJ2-1; TRBD2 matches at 10 bases. V dropped 5 bases and J dropped 11; count of bases not matched to a gene: 9. Germline assignment: CDR1 DFQATT and CDR2 SNEGSKA (reference sequence). The CDR3 contains 13 residues. CDR3 sequence reads: CSAGTSGTMKQFF. As DNA, the CDR3 is TGCAGTGCTGGAACTAGCGGGACAATGAAGCAGTTCTTC.

V usage is TRBV24-1 and J usage is TRBJ2-3, with D uncertain. Between the trimmed V and J ends, which lost 4 bases and 2 bases, there was a span of 9 bases. Germline lookup yields CDR1 KGHDR and CDR2 SFDVKD. CDR3 length: 14 amino acids. The chain's CDR3 is CATSEPGLTDTQYF. CDR3 DNA sequence: TGTGCCACCAGTGAGCCCGGGCTCACAGATACGCAGTATTTT.

This chain uses TRBV25-1 with TRBJ2-3; D is undetermined. V was trimmed by 10 bases and J by 1 base, leaving 15 bases between them. Germline CDR1 MGHDK, CDR2 SYGVNS. The CDR3 is 14 residues long. In nucleotides, the CDR3 is TGTGCCATTGAAGCCCCAGGACGCACAGATACGCAGTATTTT. This gives the protein CAIEAPGRTDTQYF. Full variable domain (remainder filled in from reference TRBV25-1 and TRBJ2-3): EADIYQTPRYLVIGTGKKITLECSQTMGHDKMYWYQQDPGMELHLIHYSYGVNSTEKGDLSSESTVSRIRTEHFPLTLESARPSHTSQYLCAIEAPGRTDTQYFGPGTRLTVL.

This chain uses TRBV7-1 with TRBJ2-3; the match to TRBD2 covers 15 bases. TRBV7-1 carries the ORF label, with uncertain function. The V segment lost 3 bases and the J segment 1 base; nucleotides outside the gene matches: 8. This CDR3 contains 19 residues. The CDR3 region has the DNA TGTGCCAGCAGCTCCGAGTTGGGACTAGCGGGGGGACGCACAGATACGCAGTATTTT. Translation: CASSSELGLAGGRTDTQYF.

This clonotype was seen just once. The genes are TRBV24-1 and TRBJ2-7; D is uncertain. Germline CDR1 reads KGHDR; CDR2 reads SFDVKD. The CDR3 is 16 residues long. V dropped 3 bases and J dropped 2 bases, with 16 bases sitting between them. CDR3 nucleotides: TGTGCCACCAGTGATCCAGATGGTCCAAGGACCTACGAGCAGTACTTC. It translates to CATSDPDGPRTYEQYF.

The rearrangement links TRBV2 to TRBJ1-1; TRBD1 is a possible D gene (5 bases). Trimming stripped 7 bases from V and 3 bases from J, with 12 bases between. In germline, CDR1 is SNHLY, CDR2 FYNNEI. The CDR3 runs 13 residues. CDR3 bases: TGTGCCAGCATGCTGGGGGGGGACACTGAAGCTTTCTTT. Protein: CASMLGGDTEAFF.

The chain employs TRBV29-1 and TRBJ1-1; D not resolved. The CDR3 extends over 13 amino acids. Deletions cut 3 bases from V and 5 bases from J, with 13 bases between. The germline gives CDR1 SQVTM, CDR2 ANQGSEA. The CDR3 is CSVDVEGRTEAFF. The CDR3, as DNA: TGCAGCGTTGACGTTGAGGGTAGGACTGAAGCTTTCTTT. The variable domain in full, with the rest retrieved from reference TRBV29-1 and TRBJ1-1, is SAVISQKPSRDICQRGTSLTIQCQVDSQVTMMFWYRQQPGQSLTLIATANQGSEATYESGFVIDKFPISRPNLTFSTLTVSNMSPEDSSIYLCSVDVEGRTEAFFGQGTRLTVV.

This clonotype was seen at least ten times. The gene calls are TRBV7-2 and TRBJ1-1; D gene uncertain. Germline V gene lookup returns CDR1 SGHTA and CDR2 FQGNSA. Trimming took off 3 bases at V and 2 bases at J, with 7 bases between the two ends. The CDR3 totals 13 residues. CDR3 DNA sequence: TGTGCCAGCAGCTTCAAACTAAACACTGAAGCTTTCTTT. Translating it yields CASSFKLNTEAFF.

In this sample, this clonotype turned up many times. The chain is built from TRBV16 and TRBJ2-7, with D tentatively TRBD2 (6 bases). This CDR3 spans 13 amino acids. Germline V gene sequence: CDR1 KGHSY, CDR2 FQNENV. V dropped 4 bases and J dropped 0 bases, with 7 bases sitting between them. The CDR3 region is CASSRGISYEQYF. The CDR3 DNA reads as TGTGCCAGCAGCCGCGGGATCTCCTACGAGCAGTACTTC.

The gene calls are TRBV20-1 and TRBJ2-7; 7 nucleotides match TRBD2. The germline gives CDR1 DFQATT, CDR2 SNEGSKA (reference sequence). J gave up 6 bases and V 6 bases, and 14 bases lay outside the gene matches. CDR3 length: 14 residues. DNA for the CDR3: TGCAGTGCCGCTGCGGGCGGGGGATTCACCGAGCAGTACTTC. Its protein is CSAAAGGGFTEQYF.

This clonotype was found once. V usage is TRBV5-5 and J usage is TRBJ2-7; TRBD2 matches at 8 bases. The germline V gene has CDR1 SGHKS and CDR2 YYEKEE (reference sequence). V shed 0 bases, J shed 6 bases, and the junction held 5 bases outside the gene matches. This CDR3 region has 14 residues. The CDR3 protein is CASSLGTSPSEQYF. For the CDR3, the DNA is TGTGCCAGCAGCTTGGGGACTAGCCCAAGCGAGCAGTACTTC.

The V gene is TRBV7-8, the J gene TRBJ1-1; D gene uncertain. The CDR3 has 13 amino acids. V dropped 5 bases and J dropped 4 bases, with 11 bases sitting between them. Germline V lookup: CDR1 SGHVS, CDR2 FQNEAQ. CDR3 sequence (DNA): TGTGCCAGCAGCGAATACAGAAGCACTGAAGCTTTCTTT. This encodes CASSEYRSTEAFF.

The rearrangement uses TRBV15 and TRBJ2-2; no definite D call. V was trimmed by 5 bases and J by 5 bases, leaving 12 bases between them. Germline CDR1 and CDR2: LNHNV and YYDKDF (reference sequence). CDR3 size: 14 residues. The CDR3 reads CATSYWTETGELFF. The DNA for the CDR3 is TGTGCCACCAGCTATTGGACCGAGACCGGGGAGCTGTTTTTT.

V gene TRBV11-2 combines with J gene TRBJ1-5; D is ambiguous. From germline, CDR1 is SGHAT and CDR2 FQNNGV. The V and J ends lost 1 base and 0 bases respectively, with 10 bases between them. The CDR3 is 16 residues long. CDR3 sequence reads: CASSLGPLSSNQPQHF. CDR3 DNA: TGTGCCAGCAGCTTAGGACCCCTAAGTAGCAATCAGCCCCAGCATTTT.

A few counts support this clonotype. This chain connects TRBV6-5 to TRBJ2-2; D unresolved. This CDR3 has 15 amino acids. The V and J ends lost 0 bases and 7 bases respectively, with 12 bases between them. The germline gives CDR1 MNHEY, CDR2 SVGAGI. The CDR3 nucleotides read TGTGCCAGCAGTTACTCTGACTTGGGGTTCGGGGAGCTGTTTTTT. Translation gives CASSYSDLGFGELFF.

This clonotype was seen at least ten times. V usage is TRBV2 and J usage is TRBJ1-2, with TRBD1 identical over 7 bases. V was pared by 7 bases and J by 4 bases, with 9 bases of the junction left unmatched. CDR3 length: 14 amino acids. The germline gives CDR1 SNHLY, CDR2 FYNNEI. The CDR3 sequence: CASTYPTGIYGYTF. The CDR3 DNA reads as TGTGCCAGCACCTACCCGACAGGGATCTATGGCTACACCTTC. Drawing the rest from reference TRBV2 and TRBJ1-2, the complete variable domain is EPEVTQTPSHQVTQMGQEVILRCVPISNHLYFYWYRQILGQKVEFLVSFYNNEISEKSEIFDDQFSVERPDGSNFTLKIRSTKLEDSAMYFCASTYPTGIYGYTFGSGTRLTVV.

The genes are TRBV10-1 and TRBJ1-1; 8 bases are a match to TRBD1. Germline values: CDR1 WNHNN, CDR2 SYGVQD (reference sequence). Unmatched junction bases numbered 11, after V lost 6 bases and J lost 5 bases. The length of the CDR3 is 15 residues. CDR3 coding DNA: TGCGCCAGCAGCCGGGACAGGTCGTTTCGGACTGAAGCTTTCTTT. Protein: CASSRDRSFRTEAFF.

This clonotype was observed many times. This rearrangement joins TRBV5-1 to TRBJ1-2; a weak D match, TRBD1 (5 bases). Trimming took off 1 base at V and 3 bases at J, with 10 bases between the two ends. The CDR3 totals 14 residues. Germline V gene data show CDR1 as SGHRS and CDR2 as YFSETQ. In DNA, the CDR3 is TGCGCCAGCAGCTTGCTTGGGGGGGACTATGGCTACACCTTC. It yields the protein CASSLLGGDYGYTF.

This clonotype was detected only once. This chain connects TRBV7-3 to TRBJ2-5; D is possibly TRBD1 or TRBD2 (5 bases each). Trimming removed 2 bases from V and 1 base from J, with 23 bases in between. This CDR3 region has 19 residues. Germline CDR1 SGHTA, CDR2 FQGTGA. The CDR3 DNA reads TGTGCCAGCAGCTTACGTCGGGGCTTGATCAGGGAACCCCAAGAGACCCAGTACTTC. Protein product: CASSLRRGLIREPQETQYF.

Many counts were recorded for this clonotype. The chain couples TRBV9 to TRBJ1-2, with 9 nucleotides matching TRBD1. This CDR3 has 16 amino acids. The V segment lost 4 bases and the J segment 4 bases; nucleotides outside the gene matches: 11. CDR1 is SGDLS and CDR2 is YYNGEE in the germline V gene. CDR3 residues: CASSTTTGTGSYGYTF. In nucleotides, the CDR3 is TGTGCCAGCAGCACAACAACCGGGACAGGGTCCTATGGCTACACCTTC.

The CDR3 loop is CASSSYVEQFF. The CDR3 DNA sequence: TGTGCCAGTAGTTCGTACGTTGAGCAGTTCTTC. The chain joins TRBV19 to TRBJ2-1; D not certain. The V gene's germline CDR1 is LNHDA and CDR2 SQIVND (reference sequence). V was trimmed by 5 bases and J by 9 bases, leaving 8 bases between them. The CDR3 sequence is 11 residues long. Combining the CDR3 with reference TRBV19 and TRBJ2-1 gives the whole variable domain DGGITQSPKYLFRKEGQNVTLSCEQNLNHDAMYWYRQDPGQGLRLIYYSQIVNDFQKGDIAEGYSVSREKKESFPLTVTSAQKNPTAFYLCASSSYVEQFFGPGTRLTVL.